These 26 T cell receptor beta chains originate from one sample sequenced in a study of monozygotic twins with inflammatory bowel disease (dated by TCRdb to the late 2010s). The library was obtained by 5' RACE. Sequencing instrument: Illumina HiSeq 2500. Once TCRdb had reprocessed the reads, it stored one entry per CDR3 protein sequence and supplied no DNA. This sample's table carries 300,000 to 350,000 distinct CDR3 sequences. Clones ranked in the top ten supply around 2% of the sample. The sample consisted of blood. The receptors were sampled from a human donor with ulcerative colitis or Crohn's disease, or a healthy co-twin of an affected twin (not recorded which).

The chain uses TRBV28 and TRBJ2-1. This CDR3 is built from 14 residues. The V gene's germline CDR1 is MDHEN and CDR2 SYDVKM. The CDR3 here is CASSTGQPYNEQFF.

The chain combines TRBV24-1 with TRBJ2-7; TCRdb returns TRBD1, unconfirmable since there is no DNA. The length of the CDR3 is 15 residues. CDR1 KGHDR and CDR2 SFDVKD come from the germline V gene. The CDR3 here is CATSDPGRDSDEQYF.

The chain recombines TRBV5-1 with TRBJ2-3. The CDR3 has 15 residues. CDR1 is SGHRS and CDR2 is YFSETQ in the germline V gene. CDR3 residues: CASSSSSGWADTQYF.

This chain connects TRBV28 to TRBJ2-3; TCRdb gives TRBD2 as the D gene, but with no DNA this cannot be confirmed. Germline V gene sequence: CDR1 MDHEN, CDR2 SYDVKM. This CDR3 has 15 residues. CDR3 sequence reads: CASSERGGGTDTQYF.

The CDR3: CASRQGREQYF. The chain joins TRBV6-5 to TRBJ2-7; TCRdb lists TRBD1, though no DNA is available to test this call. CDR1 is MNHEY and CDR2 is SVGAGI in the germline V gene. The CDR3 runs 11 residues.

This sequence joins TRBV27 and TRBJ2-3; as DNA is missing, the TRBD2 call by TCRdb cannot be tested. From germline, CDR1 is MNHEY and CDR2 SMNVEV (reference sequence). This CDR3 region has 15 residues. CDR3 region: CASSFGGDLVDTQYF.

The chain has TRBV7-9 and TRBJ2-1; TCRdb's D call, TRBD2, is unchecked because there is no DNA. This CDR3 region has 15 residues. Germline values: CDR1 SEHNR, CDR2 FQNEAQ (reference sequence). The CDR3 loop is CASSITQGTRDEQFF. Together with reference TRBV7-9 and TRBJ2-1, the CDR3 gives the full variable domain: DTGVSQNPRHKITKRGQNVTFRCDPISEHNRLYWYRQTLGQGPEFLTYFQNEAQLEKSRLLSDRFSAERPKGSFSTLEIQRTEQGDSAMYLCASSITQGTRDEQFFGPGTRLTVL.

This CDR3 reads CASSPDSKVTEAFF. The rearrangement uses TRBV5-1 and TRBJ1-1. Germline values: CDR1 SGHRS, CDR2 YFSETQ. This CDR3 is built from 14 residues. The full variable domain, completed using reference TRBV5-1 and TRBJ1-1, is KAGVTQTPRYLIKTRGQQVTLSCSPISGHRSVSWYQQTPGQGLQFLFEYFSETQRNKGNFPGRFSGRQFSNSRSEMNVSTLELGDSALYLCASSPDSKVTEAFFGQGTRLTVV.

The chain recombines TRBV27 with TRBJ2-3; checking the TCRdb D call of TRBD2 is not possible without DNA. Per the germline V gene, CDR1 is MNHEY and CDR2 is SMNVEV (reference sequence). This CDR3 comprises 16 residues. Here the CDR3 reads CASSSGTSASTDTQYF.

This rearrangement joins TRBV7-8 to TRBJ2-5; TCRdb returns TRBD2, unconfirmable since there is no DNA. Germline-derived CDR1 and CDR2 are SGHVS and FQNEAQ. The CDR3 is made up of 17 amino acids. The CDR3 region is CASSLPDRSTYQETQYF.

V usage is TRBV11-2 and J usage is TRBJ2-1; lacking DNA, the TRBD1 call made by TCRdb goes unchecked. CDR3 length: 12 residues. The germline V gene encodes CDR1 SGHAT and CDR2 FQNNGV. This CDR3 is CASSFKGVEQFF.

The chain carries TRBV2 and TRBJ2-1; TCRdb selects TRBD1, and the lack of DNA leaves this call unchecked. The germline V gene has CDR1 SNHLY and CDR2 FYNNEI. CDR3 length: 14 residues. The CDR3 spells CASVVGGTLNEQFF.

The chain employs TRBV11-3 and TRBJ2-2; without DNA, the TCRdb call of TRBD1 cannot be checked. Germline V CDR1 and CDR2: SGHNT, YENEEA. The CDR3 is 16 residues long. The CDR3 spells CASSPRTGGAAGELFF.

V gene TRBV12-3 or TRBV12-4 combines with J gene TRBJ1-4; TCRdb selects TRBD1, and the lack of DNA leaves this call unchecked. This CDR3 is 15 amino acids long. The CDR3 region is CASSSQGATNEKLFF.

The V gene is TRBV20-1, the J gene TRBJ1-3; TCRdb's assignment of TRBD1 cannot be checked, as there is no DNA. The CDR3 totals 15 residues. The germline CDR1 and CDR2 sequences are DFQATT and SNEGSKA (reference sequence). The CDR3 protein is CSARPTQGTGNTIYF.

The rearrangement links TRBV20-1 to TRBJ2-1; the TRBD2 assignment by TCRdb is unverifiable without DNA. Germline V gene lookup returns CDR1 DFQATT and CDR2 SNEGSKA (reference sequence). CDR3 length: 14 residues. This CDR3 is CSAVLAAAYNEQFF.

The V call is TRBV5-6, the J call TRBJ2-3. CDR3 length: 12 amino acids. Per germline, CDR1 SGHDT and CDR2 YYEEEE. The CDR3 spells CASSQVWDTQYF.

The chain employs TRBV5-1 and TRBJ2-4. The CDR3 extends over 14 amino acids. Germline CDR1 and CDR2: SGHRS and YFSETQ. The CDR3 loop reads CASSSDGGQNIQYF.

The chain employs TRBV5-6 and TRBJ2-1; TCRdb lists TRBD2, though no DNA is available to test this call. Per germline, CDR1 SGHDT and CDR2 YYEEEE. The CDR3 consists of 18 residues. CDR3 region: CASSVTSGSRHSHNEQFF. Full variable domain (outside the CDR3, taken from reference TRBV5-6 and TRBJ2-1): DAGVTQSPTHLIKTRGQQVTLRCSPKSGHDTVSWYQQALGQGPQFIFQYYEEEERQRGNFPDRFSGHQFPNYSSELNVNALLLGDSALYLCASSVTSGSRHSHNEQFFGPGTRLTVL.

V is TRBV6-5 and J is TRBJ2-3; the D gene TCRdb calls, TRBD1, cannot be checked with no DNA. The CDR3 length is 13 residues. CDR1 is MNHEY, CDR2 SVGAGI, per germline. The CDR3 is CASRTGRIDTQYF.

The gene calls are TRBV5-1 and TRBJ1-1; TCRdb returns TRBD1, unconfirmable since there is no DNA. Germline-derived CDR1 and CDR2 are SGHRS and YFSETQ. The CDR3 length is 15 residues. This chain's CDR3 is CASSLPGTPNTEAFF.

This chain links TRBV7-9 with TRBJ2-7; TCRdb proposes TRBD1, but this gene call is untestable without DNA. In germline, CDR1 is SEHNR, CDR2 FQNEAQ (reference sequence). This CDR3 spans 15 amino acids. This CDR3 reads CASSQGQQGVYEQYF.

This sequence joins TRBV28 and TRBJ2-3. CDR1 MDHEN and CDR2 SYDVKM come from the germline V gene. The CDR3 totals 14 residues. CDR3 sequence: CASSRISSTDTQYF.

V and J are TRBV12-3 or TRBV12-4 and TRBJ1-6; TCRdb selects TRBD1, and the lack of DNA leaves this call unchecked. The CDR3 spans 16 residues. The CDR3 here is CASSLEVGTGNSPLHF.

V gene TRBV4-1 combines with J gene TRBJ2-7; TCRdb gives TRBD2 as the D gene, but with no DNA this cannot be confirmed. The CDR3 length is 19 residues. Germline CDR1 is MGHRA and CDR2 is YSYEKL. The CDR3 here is CASSQDPGLAGGNSYEQYF.

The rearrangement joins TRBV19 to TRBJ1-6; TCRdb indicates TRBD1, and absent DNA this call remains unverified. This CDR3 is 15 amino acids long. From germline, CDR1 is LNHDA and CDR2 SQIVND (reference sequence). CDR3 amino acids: CASTRRQGTAEPLHF.